This entry is about one T cell receptor beta chain. The clone's antigen remains unknown. Base qualities are not provided; no much larger clone lies one nucleotide away. This specimen belongs to a study of shared T cell receptors in the human thymus (dated by TCRdb to the early 2020s). For the wider study: The study examined how the human thymus generates shared, self-reactive T-cell receptor alpha chains.

Library prep was done by the immunoSEQ multiplex PCR assay. This is the immuneACCESS table as TCRdb keeps it, with only in-frame sequences that have V and J called. A part of the clones is gone; compared with another copy, unresolved V genes explain less than half, and the rest is unexplained. This sample has some 640,000 clones in its table, and 80% to 90% of those were observed once. More than 0.009% of the sample is in the top ten clones. Spanning cysteine to phenylalanine, the CDR3 consists of 14 amino acids. The entry retains the CDR3 DNA only, 42 bases that are in frame from base 1. CDR1 is given as SGHTA and CDR2 as FQGNSA, both from the germline V gene. At the junction V is shortened by 5 bases and J by 7 bases; bases outside the gene matches: 8. This same sample was also part of a study on human thymus T cells. Per the second study: The donors were immunologically healthy infants in Finland who had open corrective cardiac surgery for congenital heart defects. Thymus tissue was collected as surgical resects that were removed during corrective cardiac surgery. Both the thymic and the peripheral blood repertoires appeared to show biased V and J gene segment usage. Highly overlapping thymic TCR repertoires among unrelated individuals were reported in the related research. The study used seven to nine infant thymus samples plus four related peripheral blood samples to characterize TCR alpha and beta repertoires. The infant donors were roughly 7 to 244 days old, and the cohort included over five males and two females. Thymocytes were freed from the tissue by mechanical means and kept at -70 degrees C as pellets of about 9-33 million cells. A QIAsymphony instrument was used to extract genomic DNA from the frozen cell pellets. The immunoSEQ multiplex PCR assay was used to amplify the TCRB and TCRAD loci from a standardized amount of quality-controlled genomic DNA. Amplicons spanned the V(D)J region at a length sufficient to cover the CDR3 and identify V and J genes. The amplicons were sequenced on an Illumina platform via the commercial immunoSEQ service. Corrections for primer bias and sequencing errors followed previously described methods, while TCRAD and TCRB definitions were based on the IMGT database. immunoSEQ Analyzer 3.0 and VDJTools were used for repertoire analysis, which covered basic statistics, V/J segment usage, diversity estimates, rarefaction and pairwise overlap. Diversity was estimated using the Chao1, ChaoE, Efron-Thisted, Shannon and inverse Simpson indices, and was also estimated on datasets down-sampled to the size of the smallest sample. Repertoire overlap was determined by strict matching of CDR3 nucleotide sequence, V gene and J gene, and Jaccard-based multidimensional scaling clustering was applied. On average, approximately 790,000 unique TCRB clonotypes were obtained from thymus samples, compared with roughly 84,000 from blood samples.

The sequence joins TRBV7-2 to TRBJ1-5, and 7 junctional nucleotides match TRBD1. The sequencing input was thymocytes. The sequence was collected from a boy younger than two with a congenital heart defect. Donor details come from another sample of the same person, matched by shared clones. The CDR3 reads as follows: CASSAQTGRQPQHF. The DNA sequence is given as TGTGCCAGCAGCGCACAGACAGGGCGGCAGCCCCAGCATTTT.